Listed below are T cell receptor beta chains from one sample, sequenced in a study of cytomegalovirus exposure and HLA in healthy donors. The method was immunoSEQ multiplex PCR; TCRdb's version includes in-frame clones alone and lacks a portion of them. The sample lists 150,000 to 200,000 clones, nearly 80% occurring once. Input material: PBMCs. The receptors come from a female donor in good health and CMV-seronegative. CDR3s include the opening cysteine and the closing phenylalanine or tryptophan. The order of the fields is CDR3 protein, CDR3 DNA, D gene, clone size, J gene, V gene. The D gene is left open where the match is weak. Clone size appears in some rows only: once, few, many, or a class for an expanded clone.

CDR3: CASSHDRNPEQYF; DNA: TGTGCCAGCAGCCATGACAGAAATCCCGAGCAGTACTTC; D: .; size: .; J: TRBJ2-7; V: TRBV7-9
CDR3: CASSATGFSIGYTF; DNA: TGTGCCAGCAGTGCGACAGGGTTTTCGATTGGCTACACCTTC; D: TRBD1; size: .; J: TRBJ1-2; V: TRBV28
CDR3: CAISPVSGTGYAGELFF; DNA: TGTGCCATCAGCCCCGTCTCCGGGACAGGGTATGCCGGGGAGCTGTTTTTT; D: TRBD1; size: .; J: TRBJ2-2; V: TRBV10-3
CDR3: CASTLRGSGVSSYNEQFF; DNA: TGCGCCAGCACCCTACGGGGTAGCGGGGTTAGCTCCTACAATGAGCAGTTCTTC; D: TRBD2; size: .; J: TRBJ2-1; V: TRBV5-1
CDR3: CASSQGIDRGYGYTF; DNA: TGTGCCAGCAGCCAGGGTATAGACAGGGGCTATGGCTACACCTTC; D: TRBD1; size: few; J: TRBJ1-2; V: TRBV7-2
CDR3: CASSFDRTGNTIYF; DNA: TGTGCCAGCAGCTTCGACAGGACTGGAAACACCATATATTTT; D: .; size: few; J: TRBJ1-3; V: TRBV7-6
CDR3: CASSLQRDQPQHF; DNA: TGTGCCAGCAGCTTACAAAGAGATCAGCCCCAGCATTTT; D: .; size: .; J: TRBJ1-5; V: TRBV11-3
CDR3: CASSLDRVNEKLFF; DNA: TGTGCCAGCAGTTTAGACAGGGTCAATGAAAAACTGTTTTTT; D: TRBD1; size: .; J: TRBJ1-4; V: TRBV6-5
CDR3: CASSGRDRGSYEQYF; DNA: TGTGCCAGCTCAGGCCGGGACAGAGGCTCCTACGAGCAGTACTTC; D: TRBD1; size: .; J: TRBJ2-7; V: TRBV18
CDR3: CASSTKLGGTSETQYF; DNA: TGTGCCAGCAGTACGAAGTTAGGGGGTACTTCAGAGACCCAGTACTTC; D: .; size: .; J: TRBJ2-5; V: TRBV28
CDR3: CASSESGTRSGELFF; DNA: TGTGCCAGCAGTGAGTCCGGGACTAGAAGCGGGGAGCTGTTTTTT; D: TRBD2; size: .; J: TRBJ2-2; V: TRBV6-4
CDR3: CASSLSRYEQYF; DNA: TGTGCCAGCAGCTTATCTCGCTACGAGCAGTACTTC; D: .; size: .; J: TRBJ2-7; V: TRBV13
CDR3: CASSPLGSYGYTF; DNA: TGTGCCAGCAGCCCGCTCGGGTCTTATGGCTACACCTTC; D: .; size: once; J: TRBJ1-2; V: TRBV13
CDR3: CRSDRGDTEAFF; DNA: TGCAGATCCGACAGGGGGGACACTGAAGCTTTCTTT; D: TRBD1; size: .; J: TRBJ1-1; V: TRBV29-1
CDR3: CASSLDGMSEKLFF; DNA: TGTGCCAGCAGCCTAGACGGGATGAGTGAAAAACTGTTTTTT; D: .; size: once; J: TRBJ1-4; V: TRBV7-2
CDR3: CAAEYRDFREKLFF; DNA: TGTGCCGCAGAATACCGGGACTTCAGGGAAAAACTGTTTTTT; D: .; size: .; J: TRBJ1-4; V: TRBV30
CDR3: CASSTRTGPYEQYF; DNA: TGTGCCAGTAGTACCAGGACAGGCCCCTACGAGCAGTACTTC; D: TRBD1; size: .; J: TRBJ2-7; V: TRBV19
CDR3: CASSEAGGSSYEQYF; DNA: TGTGCCAGCAGTGAAGCAGGAGGGAGCTCCTACGAGCAGTACTTC; D: .; size: few; J: TRBJ2-7; V: TRBV6-4
CDR3: CASSLRGGRNNEQFF; DNA: TGTGCCAGCAGCCTCCGTGGGGGGAGAAACAATGAGCAGTTCTTC; D: .; size: .; J: TRBJ2-1; V: TRBV7-3
CDR3: CASSPASGRFDEQFF; DNA: TGCGCCAGCAGCCCAGCTAGCGGGAGGTTCGATGAGCAGTTCTTC; D: TRBD2; size: .; J: TRBJ2-1; V: TRBV5-1
CDR3: CASSPRWANVLTF; DNA: TGTGCCAGCAGCCCTCGTTGGGCCAACGTCCTGACTTTC; D: .; size: .; J: TRBJ2-6; V: TRBV6-5
CDR3: CSVGLSGRGGLNEQFF; DNA: .; D: .; size: .; J: TRBJ2-1; V: TRBV29-1
CDR3: CASSFGGEAGELFF; DNA: TGTGCCAGCAGTTTCGGGGGGGAGGCCGGGGAGCTGTTTTTT; D: TRBD2; size: .; J: TRBJ2-2; V: TRBV28
CDR3: CASSVLAGSYNEQFF; DNA: TGTGCCAGCAGTGTCCTAGCGGGGAGTTACAATGAGCAGTTCTTC; D: TRBD2; size: .; J: TRBJ2-1; V: TRBV2
CDR3: CASSGTSSYEQYF; DNA: TGTGCCAGCTCCGGGACAAGCTCCTACGAGCAGTACTTC; D: .; size: .; J: TRBJ2-7; V: TRBV27
CDR3: CASRRDRGEEKLFF; DNA: TGTGCCAGCCGACGGGACAGGGGAGAGGAAAAACTGTTTTTT; D: TRBD1; size: .; J: TRBJ1-4; V: TRBV5-4
CDR3: CASSLEQDYEQYF; DNA: TGTGCCAGCAGCTTAGAACAGGACTACGAGCAGTACTTC; D: .; size: .; J: TRBJ2-7; V: TRBV11-2
CDR3: CASSLVSREGLYEQYF; DNA: TGTGCCAGCAGCTTAGTTTCCCGGGAGGGCCTGTACGAGCAGTACTTC; D: TRBD2; size: .; J: TRBJ2-7; V: TRBV11-2
CDR3: CASSSPTSGGSYEQYF; DNA: TGTGCCAGCAGTTCCCCGACTAGCGGGGGCTCCTACGAGCAGTACTTC; D: TRBD2; size: .; J: TRBJ2-7; V: TRBV6-5
CDR3: CASSSYRTSGMDEQFF; DNA: TGCGCCAGCAGCTCGTATAGGACTAGCGGGATGGATGAGCAGTTCTTC; D: TRBD2; size: .; J: TRBJ2-1; V: TRBV5-1
CDR3: CASTHRGQNEKLFF; DNA: TGTGCCAGCACCCACAGGGGGCAAAATGAAAAACTGTTTTTT; D: TRBD1; size: .; J: TRBJ1-4; V: TRBV6-6
CDR3: CASSRGQGYNEQFF; DNA: TGCGCCAGCAGTCGAGGACAGGGATACAATGAGCAGTTCTTC; D: TRBD1; size: .; J: TRBJ2-1; V: TRBV4-1